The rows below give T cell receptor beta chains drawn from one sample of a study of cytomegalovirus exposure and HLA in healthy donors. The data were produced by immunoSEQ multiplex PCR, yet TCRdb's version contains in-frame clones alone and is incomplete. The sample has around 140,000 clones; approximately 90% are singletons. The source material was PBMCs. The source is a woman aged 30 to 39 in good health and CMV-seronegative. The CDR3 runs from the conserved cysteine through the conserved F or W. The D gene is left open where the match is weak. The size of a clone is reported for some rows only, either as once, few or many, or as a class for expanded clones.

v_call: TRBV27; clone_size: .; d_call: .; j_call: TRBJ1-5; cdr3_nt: TGTGCCAGCAAATCGGGGGGGGTAAGCAATCAGCCCCAGCATTTT; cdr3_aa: CASKSGGVSNQPQHF
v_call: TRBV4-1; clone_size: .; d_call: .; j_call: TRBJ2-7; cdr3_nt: TGCGCCAGCAGCCAAGATATCGGGACAACCTACGGGCAGTACTTC; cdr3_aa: CASSQDIGTTYGQYF
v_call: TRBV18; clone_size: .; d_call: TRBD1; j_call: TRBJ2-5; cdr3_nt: TGTGCCAGCTCACCCAGGGGGCTGGAGGAGACCCAGTACTTC; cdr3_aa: CASSPRGLEETQYF
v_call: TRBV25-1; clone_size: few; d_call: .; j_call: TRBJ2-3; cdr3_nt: TGTGCCAGCAGTCAGACAGTCACAGATACGCAGTATTTT; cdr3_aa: CASSQTVTDTQYF
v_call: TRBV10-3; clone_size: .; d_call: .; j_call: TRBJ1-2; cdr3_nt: TGTGCCTCCGGTGGGCAGGCTGAGAACTATGGCTACACCTTC; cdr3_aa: CASGGQAENYGYTF
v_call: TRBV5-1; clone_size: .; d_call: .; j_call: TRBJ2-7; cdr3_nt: TGCGCCAGCAGCTTGGAAGGAAGACACTACGAGCAGTACTTC; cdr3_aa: CASSLEGRHYEQYF
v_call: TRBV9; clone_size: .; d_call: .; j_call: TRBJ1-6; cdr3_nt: TGTGCCAGCAGCCCAGGGGTTTTTAATTCACCCCTCCACTTT; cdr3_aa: CASSPGVFNSPLHF
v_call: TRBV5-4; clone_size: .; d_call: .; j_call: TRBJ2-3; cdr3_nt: TGTGCCAGCAGCTGGATAGCTGCGGATACGCAGTATTTT; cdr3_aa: CASSWIAADTQYF
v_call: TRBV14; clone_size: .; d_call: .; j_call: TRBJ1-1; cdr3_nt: TGTGCCAGCAGCTCTCGACACCATCTGAACACTGAAGCTTTCTTT; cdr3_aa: CASSSRHHLNTEAFF
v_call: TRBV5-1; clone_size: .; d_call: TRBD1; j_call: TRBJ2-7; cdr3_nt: TGCGCCAGCAGCTCGGGGACAGCTTATCCCTGGCAGTACTTC; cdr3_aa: CASSSGTAYPWQYF
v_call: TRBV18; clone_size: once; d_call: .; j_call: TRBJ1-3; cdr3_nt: TGTGCCAGCTCACCGAAGGGTTGGGCAGGACAGAGCTCTGGAAACACCATATATTTT; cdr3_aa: CASSPKGWAGQSSGNTIYF
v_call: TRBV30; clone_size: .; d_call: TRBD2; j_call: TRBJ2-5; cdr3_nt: TGTGCCCTAGCGGGAGGGCCTTCAGAGACCCAGTACTTC; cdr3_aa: CALAGGPSETQYF
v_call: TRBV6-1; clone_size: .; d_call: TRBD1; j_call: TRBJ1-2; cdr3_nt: TGTGCCAGCAGTGAAGGGACAGGGGGTTATGGCTACACCTTC; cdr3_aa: CASSEGTGGYGYTF
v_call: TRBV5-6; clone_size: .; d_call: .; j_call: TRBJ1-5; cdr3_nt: TGTGCCAGCAGCTTTGGGAGTAGCAATCAGCCCCAGCATTTT; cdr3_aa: CASSFGSSNQPQHF
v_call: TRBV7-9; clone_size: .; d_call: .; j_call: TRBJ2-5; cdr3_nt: TGTGCCAGCAGCTTAGTAGGGGCACAAGAGACCCAGTACTTC; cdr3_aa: CASSLVGAQETQYF
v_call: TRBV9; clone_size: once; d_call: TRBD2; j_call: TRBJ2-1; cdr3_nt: TGTGCCAGCAGCGCCGGGAGGGCGGGTGGACTATCATACAATGAGCAGTTCTTC; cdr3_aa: CASSAGRAGGLSYNEQFF
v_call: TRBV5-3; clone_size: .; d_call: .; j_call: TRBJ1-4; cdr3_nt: TGTGCCAGAAGCCGGACAGTTGCAACTAATGAAAAACTGTTTTTT; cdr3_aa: CARSRTVATNEKLFF
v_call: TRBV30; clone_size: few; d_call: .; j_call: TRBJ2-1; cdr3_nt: TGTGCCTGGAGTGGCCCTGCAATAGGGGATGAGCAGTTCTTC; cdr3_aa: CAWSGPAIGDEQFF
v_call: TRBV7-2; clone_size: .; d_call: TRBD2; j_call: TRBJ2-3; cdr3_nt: TGTGCCAGCAGCTTGGGTCTAGCGGGCACAGATACGCAGTATTTT; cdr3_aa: CASSLGLAGTDTQYF
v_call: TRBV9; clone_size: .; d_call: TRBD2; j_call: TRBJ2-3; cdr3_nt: TGTGCCAGCAGCGTAGTAGCGGGAGGGTTAACAGATACGCAGTATTTT; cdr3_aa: CASSVVAGGLTDTQYF
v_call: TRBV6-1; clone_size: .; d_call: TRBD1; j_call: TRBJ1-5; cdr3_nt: TGTGCCAGCAGTGTAACCGGGACAGGGGTCACGTATAGCAATCAGCCCCAGCATTTT; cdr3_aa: CASSVTGTGVTYSNQPQHF
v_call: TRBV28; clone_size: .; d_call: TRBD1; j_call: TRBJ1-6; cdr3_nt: TGTGCCAGCAGTTCGACAGGGGTGATAGACTCGGCACCCCTCCACTTT; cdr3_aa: CASSSTGVIDSAPLHF
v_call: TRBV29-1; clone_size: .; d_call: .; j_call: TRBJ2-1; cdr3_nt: TGCAGCGTCTTAGCGGTTACGGACAATGAGCAGTTCTTC; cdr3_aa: CSVLAVTDNEQFF
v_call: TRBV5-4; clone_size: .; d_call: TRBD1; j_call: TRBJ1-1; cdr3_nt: TGTGCCAGCACCCGCGGGACAGGGAACACTGAAGCTTTCTTT; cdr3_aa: CASTRGTGNTEAFF
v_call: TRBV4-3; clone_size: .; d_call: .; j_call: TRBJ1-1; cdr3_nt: TGCGCCAGCAGCCAAGAGCAGGGGTTTTGGGCGAACACTGAAGCTTTCTTT; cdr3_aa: CASSQEQGFWANTEAFF
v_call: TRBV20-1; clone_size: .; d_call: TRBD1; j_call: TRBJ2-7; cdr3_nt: TGCAGTGCTGGACAGGGCTACGAGCAGTACTTC; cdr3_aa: CSAGQGYEQYF
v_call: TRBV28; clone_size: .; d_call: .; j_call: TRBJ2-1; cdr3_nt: TGTGCCAGCAGTTCGGGTCAACTGAATGAGCAGTTCTTC; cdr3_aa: CASSSGQLNEQFF